The next 29 T cell receptor beta chains were all read from a single sample in a study of T cell responses to AZD1222 COVID-19 vaccine. Libraries were prepared by immunoSEQ multiplex PCR; TCRdb keeps only in-frame clonotypes and omits some of them. The table includes 130,000 or so clones, 80% to 95% detected once. The source was peripheral blood, collected 28 days after the second AZD1222 dose. These receptors were collected from an adult who received the AZD1222 COVID-19 vaccine.

This clone was picked up one time. The chain recombines TRBV5-6 with TRBJ2-5; D gene ambiguous. Per germline, CDR1 SGHDT and CDR2 YYEEEE. The CDR3 is made up of 16 amino acids. Trimming cost V 6 bases and J 1 base, with 19 bases left between them. In nucleotides, the CDR3 is TGTGCCAGCACCTCCCGGAGTTGGGGAATCCAAGAGACCCAGTACTTC. Translating gives CASTSRSWGIQETQYF.

The chain carries TRBV6-5 and TRBJ2-2, with D possibly TRBD1 on 6 matching bases. Trimming pared 11 bases from V and 1 base from J, leaving 14 bases between. This CDR3 spans 14 amino acids. Germline V gene sequence: CDR1 MNHEY, CDR2 SVGAGI. CDR3 sequence reads: CAARGLRNTGELFF. CDR3 coding DNA: TGTGCCGCCAGGGGCCTGAGGAACACCGGGGAGCTGTTTTTT.

Only one count was recorded for this clone. V is TRBV20-1 and J is TRBJ1-2, with D uncertain. Germline V CDR1 and CDR2: DFQATT, SNEGSKA (reference sequence). The CDR3 consists of 11 residues. Trimming removed 0 bases from V and 9 bases from J, with 8 bases in between. The CDR3 region is CSARDRRSYTF. Written as DNA, the CDR3 is TGCAGTGCTAGAGATCGACGGAGCTACACCTTC.

This clone was seen just once. CDR3 protein: CASRTSGGNQETQYF. Here the CDR3 DNA reads TGCGCCAGCAGGACGAGCGGGGGGAATCAAGAGACCCAGTACTTC. The chain combines TRBV5-1 with TRBJ2-5; TRBD2 matches 9 bases. Trimming at V came to 5 bases and at J to 2 bases, leaving 7 bases not matched to a gene. This CDR3 is 15 amino acids long. CDR1 SGHRS and CDR2 YFSETQ come from the germline V gene. The complete variable domain, with remaining parts taken from reference TRBV5-1 and TRBJ2-5, reads KAGVTQTPRYLIKTRGQQVTLSCSPISGHRSVSWYQQTPGQGLQFLFEYFSETQRNKGNFPGRFSGRQFSNSRSEMNVSTLELGDSALYLCASRTSGGNQETQYFGPGTRLLVL.

This clone was found once. This rearrangement joins TRBV9 to TRBJ1-1; 9 nucleotides line up with TRBD1. V was pared by 4 bases and J by 5 bases, with 9 bases of the junction left unmatched. The CDR3 extends over 15 amino acids. Germline assignment: CDR1 SGDLS and CDR2 YYNGEE. As DNA, the CDR3 is TGTGCCAGCAGCCCCAGCGGGACAGGGTTGACTGAAGCTTTCTTT. This encodes CASSPSGTGLTEAFF.

This clone was found once. The chain couples TRBV5-1 to TRBJ1-2; D uncertain. Per the germline V gene, CDR1 is SGHRS and CDR2 is YFSETQ. This CDR3 spans 15 amino acids. Trimming pared 0 bases from V and 7 bases from J, leaving 16 bases between. The CDR3 loop is CASSLGTEAVGGYTF. The CDR3 DNA reads TGCGCCAGCAGCTTGGGCACAGAGGCGGTGGGTGGCTACACCTTC.

This chain uses TRBV6-5 with TRBJ2-3; tentatively, D is TRBD2 (5 bases). The CDR3 contains 13 residues. The germline gives CDR1 MNHEY, CDR2 SVGAGI. Between the trimmed V and J ends, which lost 7 bases and 1 base, there was a span of 9 bases. The CDR3 here is CASIKRGTDTQYF. The CDR3 nucleotides read TGTGCCAGCATCAAGAGGGGCACAGATACGCAGTATTTT.

The chain couples TRBV5-4 to TRBJ2-1; 13 bases fit TRBD2. Losses at the gene ends were 3 bases for V and 6 bases for J; bases not matched to a gene: 3. CDR1 and CDR2 from the germline V gene are SGHNT and YYREEE (reference sequence). This CDR3 contains 15 residues. The CDR3 sequence: CASSSTSGRANEQFF. The CDR3 DNA reads TGTGCCAGCAGCTCCACTAGCGGGAGGGCCAATGAGCAGTTCTTC.

The J gene is TRBJ1-3, the V gene TRBV5-1; maybe TRBD1 (5 bases). Trimming removed 7 bases at V and 0 bases at J, with 11 bases between. Germline CDR1 and CDR2: SGHRS and YFSETQ. This CDR3 is built from 14 residues. The CDR3 here is CASGDWSSGNTIYF. Written as DNA, the CDR3 is TGCGCCAGCGGGGACTGGAGCTCTGGAAACACCATATATTTT.

CDR3 protein: CASRLASNRDRDWEQYF. CDR3 sequence (DNA): TGTGCAAGTCGCTTAGCCTCAAACCGGGACAGGGATTGGGAGCAGTACTTC. J is TRBJ2-7 and V is TRBV12-2; the table gives TRBD1 as D, unverified against the DNA. TRBV12-2 is shown as a pseudogene. The length of the CDR3 is 17 residues.

The CDR3 sequence: CASSHLQAGGREQYF. The CDR3 DNA reads TGTGCCAGCAGCCATCTTCAAGCGGGGGGGCGGGAGCAGTACTTC. The V call is TRBV4-2, the J call TRBJ2-7, with TRBD2 matching over 10 bases. V trimming: 3 bases; J trimming: 7 bases; junction bases outside the gene matches: 9. The germline V gene has CDR1 LGHNA and CDR2 YNFKEQ. The CDR3 has 15 residues.

This sequence joins TRBV4-2 and TRBJ2-3; 8 bases are a match to TRBD2. V lost 4 bases, J lost 1 base, and 7 bases stayed unmatched. This CDR3 is built from 16 residues. Germline V CDR1 and CDR2: LGHNA, YNFKEQ. CDR3 residues: CASSPQPAGGTDTQYF. The CDR3 nucleotides are TGTGCCAGCAGCCCACAGCCAGCGGGGGGCACAGATACGCAGTATTTT.

The genes are TRBV29-1 and TRBJ1-2; D gene ambiguous. The ends were cut back, 1 base at V and 2 bases at J, with 11 bases in the middle. The CDR3 consists of 14 residues. The germline gives CDR1 SQVTM, CDR2 ANQGSEA. This CDR3 reads CSVEVWAGNYGYTF. The CDR3 DNA sequence: TGCAGCGTTGAAGTGTGGGCTGGAAACTATGGCTACACCTTC.

The chain uses TRBV4-2 and TRBJ2-2; 9 bases agree with TRBD2. The CDR3 is 20 residues long. Germline CDR1 is LGHNA and CDR2 is YNFKEQ. The junction had 14 bases not matched to a gene; V was cut back by 0 bases and J by 3 bases. In DNA, the CDR3 is TGTGCCAGCAGCCAAGATGGATTAGCGGGAGTGCCCGAGTACACCGGGGAGCTGTTTTTT. Residues: CASSQDGLAGVPEYTGELFF.

J is TRBJ2-7 and V is TRBV3-1 (or the pseudogene TRBV3-2), with 10 bases identical to TRBD1. V was clipped by 1 base and J by 4 bases; unmatched bases: 4. This CDR3 has 15 residues. CDR1 LGHDT and CDR2 YNNKEL come from the germline V gene (reference sequence). The CDR3 is CASSQAGTGVYEQYF. The DNA for the CDR3 is TGTGCCAGCAGCCAAGCAGGGACAGGGGTGTACGAGCAGTACTTC.

This chain joins TRBV7-9 and TRBJ2-5; 13 nucleotides line up with TRBD2. This CDR3 has 15 amino acids. V lost 5 bases, J lost 4 bases, and 4 bases stayed unmatched. Germline V gene data show CDR1 as SEHNR and CDR2 as FQNEAQ (reference sequence). The CDR3, as DNA: TGTGCCAGCAGCCGGGGACTAGCGGGGTTAGAGACCCAGTACTTC. It translates to CASSRGLAGLETQYF.

V gene TRBV11-2 combines with J gene TRBJ2-1, with D tentatively TRBD1 or TRBD2 (5 bases each). This CDR3 comprises 11 residues. CDR1 and CDR2 (germline): SGHAT, FQNNGV. V lost 5 bases and J lost 10, with 9 bases in between. CDR3: CASSLEGEQFF. The CDR3 DNA reads as TGTGCCAGCAGCCTCGAGGGGGAGCAGTTCTTC.

J is TRBJ1-2 and V is TRBV18, with TRBD1 as a possible D gene (5 bases). V was pared by 0 bases and J by 2 bases, with 10 bases between. In germline, CDR1 is KGHSH, CDR2 LQKENI. This CDR3 comprises 15 residues. The CDR3 reads CASSPPGDPNYGYTF. The CDR3 nucleotides are TGTGCCAGCTCACCACCGGGGGATCCCAACTATGGCTACACCTTC.

CDR3 DNA: TGTGCCAGTAGTGTGACAGGGATATTTGGCTACACCTTC. Its protein product is CASSVTGIFGYTF. The gene calls are TRBV19 and TRBJ1-2; 7 nucleotides match TRBD1. This CDR3 has 13 residues. Germline loops: CDR1 LNHDA, CDR2 SQIVND (reference sequence). V was pared by 5 bases and J by 7 bases, with 7 bases of the junction left unmatched.

The chain is built from TRBV10-3 and TRBJ2-4; D might be TRBD2 (8 bases). The V end lost 5 bases, the J end lost 1 base, and 15 bases lay between the germline ends. Looked up from germline, CDR1 is ENHRY and CDR2 is SYGVKD. The length of the CDR3 is 16 residues. The CDR3 spells CAISREGAVAKNIQYF. Here the CDR3 DNA reads TGTGCCATCAGTCGGGAGGGGGCTGTGGCCAAAAACATTCAGTACTTC.

CDR3 amino acids: CATSALWMRYNSPLHF. CDR3 bases: TGTGCCACCAGTGCCCTTTGGATGCGATATAATTCACCCCTCCACTTT. The chain uses TRBV24-1 and TRBJ1-6; D gene unclear. The CDR3 runs 16 residues. Trimming took off 5 bases at V and 4 bases at J, with 14 bases between the two ends. Germline CDR1 KGHDR, CDR2 SFDVKD.

This chain uses TRBV2 with TRBJ2-1, with 9 bases that match TRBD2. The CDR3 is 15 residues long. The J segment lost 5 bases and the V segment lost 0 bases, leaving 2 bases of the junction unmatched. Germline V CDR1 and CDR2: SNHLY, FYNNEI. CDR3: CASSEAPSGDNEQFF. CDR3 DNA sequence: TGTGCCAGCAGTGAAGCCCCTAGCGGGGACAATGAGCAGTTCTTC.

This clone showed up just a few times. This chain joins TRBV7-3 and TRBJ2-2; 11 bases align to TRBD2. The CDR3 length is 16 residues. Trimming at V came to 5 bases and at J to 4 bases, leaving 6 bases not matched to a gene. Looked up from germline, CDR1 is SGHTA and CDR2 is FQGTGA. The CDR3 DNA reads TGTGCCAGCAGCCAGCTAGCGGGGGGCGGCACCGGGGAGCTGTTTTTT. Translation gives CASSQLAGGGTGELFF.

The V call is TRBV19, the J call TRBJ1-6; 9 nucleotides agree with TRBD1. The CDR3 is 16 residues long. Germline V gene data show CDR1 as LNHDA and CDR2 as SQIVND (reference sequence). V lost 5 bases and J lost 3; bases outside the gene matches: 5. CDR3 DNA sequence: TGTGCCAGTAGTGCGCGGGGACAGGGCTATAATTCACCCCTCCACTTT. This sequence encodes CASSARGQGYNSPLHF.

This sequence joins TRBV18 and TRBJ1-1, with D perhaps matching TRBD1 (5 bases). Trimming shortened V by 1 base and J by 3 bases, and 6 bases separated the two germline ends. Germline CDR1 reads KGHSH; CDR2 reads LQKENI. CDR3 length equals 13 residues. The DNA for the CDR3 is TGTGCCAGCTCACCACGAGGGGACACTGAAGCTTTCTTT. Protein sequence: CASSPRGDTEAFF.

The rearrangement joins TRBV5-8 to TRBJ1-2; the D gene is possibly TRBD1 (6 bases). In germline, CDR1 is SGHTS, CDR2 YDEGEE. The CDR3 covers 14 residues. V lost 2 bases to trimming and J lost 7 bases, with 15 bases between them. This CDR3 is CASSFMDSRGGYTF. The DNA for the CDR3 is TGTGCCAGCAGCTTCATGGACAGTCGTGGTGGCTACACCTTC.

The rearrangement joins TRBV5-1 to TRBJ2-4, with 8 bases lining up with TRBD1. Germline values: CDR1 SGHRS, CDR2 YFSETQ. The CDR3 is made up of 15 amino acids. V was pared by 4 bases and J by 3 bases, with 6 bases of the junction left unmatched. The CDR3, as DNA: TGCGCCAGCAGCCTGACAGGGGTGGACAAAAACATTCAGTACTTC. It specifies CASSLTGVDKNIQYF.

The chain links TRBV24-1 to TRBJ1-1; a possible D gene is TRBD1 (5 bases). Germline V CDR1 and CDR2: KGHDR, SFDVKD. The CDR3 runs to 14 residues. Between the trimmed V and J ends, which lost 7 bases and 1 base, there was a span of 12 bases. The CDR3 DNA is TGTGCCACCAGACGAACGGGGGGGAACACTGAAGCTTTCTTT. As protein: CATRRTGGNTEAFF.

The chain links TRBV18 to TRBJ1-3; no firm D call. CDR1 is KGHSH and CDR2 is LQKENI in the germline V gene. The V end was cut by 6 bases, the J end by 4 bases, with 4 bases between. The CDR3 extends over 11 amino acids. The chain's CDR3 is CASSPGNTIYF. DNA of the CDR3: TGTGCCAGCTCCCCCGGAAACACCATATATTTT.